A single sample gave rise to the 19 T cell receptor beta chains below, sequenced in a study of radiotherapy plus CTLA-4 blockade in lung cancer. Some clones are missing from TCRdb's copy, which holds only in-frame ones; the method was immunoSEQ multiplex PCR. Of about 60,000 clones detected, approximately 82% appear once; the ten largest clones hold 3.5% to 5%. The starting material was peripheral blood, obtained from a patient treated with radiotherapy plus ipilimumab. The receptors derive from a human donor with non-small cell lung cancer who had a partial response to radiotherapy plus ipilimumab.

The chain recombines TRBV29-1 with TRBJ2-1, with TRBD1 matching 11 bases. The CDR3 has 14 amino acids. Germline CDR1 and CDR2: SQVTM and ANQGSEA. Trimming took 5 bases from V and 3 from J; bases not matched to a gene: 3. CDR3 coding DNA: TGCAGCGTTCGGACAGGGGGCCGCTACAATGAGCAGTTCTTC. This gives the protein CSVRTGGRYNEQFF.

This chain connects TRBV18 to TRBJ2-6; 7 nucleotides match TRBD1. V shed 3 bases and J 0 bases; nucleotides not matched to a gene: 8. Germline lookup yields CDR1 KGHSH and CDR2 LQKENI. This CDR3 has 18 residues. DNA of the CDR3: TGTGCCAGCTCACCTTACGGACAGGTCGGCTCTGGGGCCAACGTCCTGACTTTC. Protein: CASSPYGQVGSGANVLTF.

The CDR3: CASSYSYQGSNEKLFF. In DNA, the CDR3 is TGTGCCAGCAGTTACTCGTATCAGGGATCGAATGAAAAACTGTTTTTT. This chain connects TRBV6-5 to TRBJ1-4, with TRBD1 as a possible D gene (5 bases). Germline CDR1 is MNHEY and CDR2 is SVGAGI. V lost 0 bases and J lost 5, with 13 bases in between. The CDR3 runs to 16 residues.

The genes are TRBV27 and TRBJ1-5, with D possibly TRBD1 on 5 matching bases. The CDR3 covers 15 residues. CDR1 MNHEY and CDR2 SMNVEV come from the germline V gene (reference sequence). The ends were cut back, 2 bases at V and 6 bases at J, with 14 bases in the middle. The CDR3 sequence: CASSLRGGSVQPQHF. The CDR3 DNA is TGTGCCAGCAGTTTACGGGGGGGGTCGGTTCAGCCCCAGCATTTT.

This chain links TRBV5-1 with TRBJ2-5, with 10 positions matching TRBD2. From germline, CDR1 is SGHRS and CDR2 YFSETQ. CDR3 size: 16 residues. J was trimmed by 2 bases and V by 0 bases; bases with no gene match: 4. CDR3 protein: CASSLGLAGGQETQYF. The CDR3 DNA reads TGCGCCAGCAGCTTGGGTTTAGCGGGAGGTCAAGAGACCCAGTACTTC. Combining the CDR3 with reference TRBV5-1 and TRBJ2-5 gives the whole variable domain KAGVTQTPRYLIKTRGQQVTLSCSPISGHRSVSWYQQTPGQGLQFLFEYFSETQRNKGNFPGRFSGRQFSNSRSEMNVSTLELGDSALYLCASSLGLAGGQETQYFGPGTRLLVL.

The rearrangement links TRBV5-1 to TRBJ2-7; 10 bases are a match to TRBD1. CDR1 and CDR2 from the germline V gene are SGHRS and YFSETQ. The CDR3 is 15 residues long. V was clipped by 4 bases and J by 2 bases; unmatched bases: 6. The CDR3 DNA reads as TGCGCCAGCAGCCAAGGTGGGACAGGGGCCTACGAGCAGTACTTC. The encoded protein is CASSQGGTGAYEQYF.

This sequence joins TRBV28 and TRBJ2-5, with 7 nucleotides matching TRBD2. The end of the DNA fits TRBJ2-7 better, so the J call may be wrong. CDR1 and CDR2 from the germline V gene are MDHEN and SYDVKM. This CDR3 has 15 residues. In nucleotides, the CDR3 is TGTGCCAGCAGCCGTGCGGGAGCGAGCCTCTACGAGCAGTACTTC. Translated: CASSRAGASLYEQYF.

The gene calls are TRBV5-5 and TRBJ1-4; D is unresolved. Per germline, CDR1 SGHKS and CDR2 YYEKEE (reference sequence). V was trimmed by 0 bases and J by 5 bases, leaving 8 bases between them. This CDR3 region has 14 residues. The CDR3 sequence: CASSLGSVNEKLFF. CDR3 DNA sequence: TGTGCCAGCAGCTTGGGATCAGTGAATGAAAAACTGTTTTTT.

CDR3 sequence reads: CASRPTGRGDEQFF. In DNA, the CDR3 is TGCGCCAGCAGACCAACAGGGCGAGGAGATGAGCAGTTCTTC. The rearrangement uses TRBV5-1 and TRBJ2-1; maybe TRBD1 (6 bases). The CDR3 runs 14 residues. Germline V lookup: CDR1 SGHRS, CDR2 YFSETQ. V was cut by 5 bases and J by 8 bases, with 17 bases left in between.

The CDR3 reads CASSPLQANYGYTF. DNA of the CDR3: TGTGCCAGCAGCCCGCTACAGGCAAACTATGGCTACACCTTC. The rearrangement uses TRBV11-2 and TRBJ1-2; a possible D gene is TRBD1 (5 bases). V was clipped by 5 bases and J by 2 bases, with 12 bases between them. Germline loops: CDR1 SGHAT, CDR2 FQNNGV. CDR3 length: 14 residues. Full variable domain (outside the CDR3, taken from reference TRBV11-2 and TRBJ1-2): EAGVAQSPRYKIIEKRQSVAFWCNPISGHATLYWYQQILGQGPKLLIQFQNNGVVDDSQLPKDRFSAERLKGVDSTLKIQPAKLEDSAVYLCASSPLQANYGYTFGSGTRLTVV.

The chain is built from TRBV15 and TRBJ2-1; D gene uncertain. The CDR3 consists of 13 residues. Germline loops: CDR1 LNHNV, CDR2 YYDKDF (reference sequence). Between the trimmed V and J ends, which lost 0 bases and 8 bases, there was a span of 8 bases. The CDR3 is CATSRDREDEQFF. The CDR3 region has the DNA TGTGCCACCAGCAGAGATCGCGAAGATGAGCAGTTCTTC.

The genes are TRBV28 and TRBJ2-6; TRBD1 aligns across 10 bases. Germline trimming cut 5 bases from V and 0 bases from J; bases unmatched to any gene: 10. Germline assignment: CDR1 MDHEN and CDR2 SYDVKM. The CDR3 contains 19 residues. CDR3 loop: CASSNPWTGGNSGANVLTF. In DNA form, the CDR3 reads TGTGCCAGCAGTAACCCGTGGACAGGGGGAAACTCTGGGGCCAACGTCCTGACTTTC.

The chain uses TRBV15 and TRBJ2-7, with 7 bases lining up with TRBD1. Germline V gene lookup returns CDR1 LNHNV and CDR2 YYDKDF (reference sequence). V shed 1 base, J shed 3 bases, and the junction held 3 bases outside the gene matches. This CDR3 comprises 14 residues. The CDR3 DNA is TGTGCCACCAGCAGAGGGGGACAGATCTACGAGCAGTACTTC. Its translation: CATSRGGQIYEQYF.

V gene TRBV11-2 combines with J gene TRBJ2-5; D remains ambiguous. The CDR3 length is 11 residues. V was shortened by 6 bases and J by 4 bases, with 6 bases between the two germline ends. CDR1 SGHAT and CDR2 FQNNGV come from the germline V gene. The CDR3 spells CASRSGETQYF. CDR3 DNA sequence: TGTGCCAGCAGATCAGGAGAGACCCAGTACTTC.

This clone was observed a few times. The CDR3 protein is CASSSTGGADRFYGYTF. CDR3 DNA: TGTGCCAGCAGTTCTACAGGGGGCGCAGATCGCTTCTATGGCTACACCTTC. The chain carries TRBV28 and TRBJ1-2; 9 bases align to TRBD1. This CDR3 is 17 amino acids long. Germline V gene data show CDR1 as MDHEN and CDR2 as SYDVKM. Germline trimming cut 4 bases from V and 4 bases from J; bases unmatched to any gene: 13.

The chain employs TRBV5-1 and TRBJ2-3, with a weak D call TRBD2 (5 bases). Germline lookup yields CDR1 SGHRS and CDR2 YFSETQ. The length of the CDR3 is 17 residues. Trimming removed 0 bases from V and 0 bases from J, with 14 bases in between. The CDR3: CASSLGREAVSTDTQYF. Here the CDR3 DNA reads TGCGCCAGCAGCTTGGGCCGGGAAGCGGTTAGCACAGATACGCAGTATTTT.

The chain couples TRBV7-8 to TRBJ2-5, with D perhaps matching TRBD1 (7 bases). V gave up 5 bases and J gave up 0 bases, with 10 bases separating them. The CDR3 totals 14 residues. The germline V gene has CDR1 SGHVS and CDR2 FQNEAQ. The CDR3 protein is CASSPGGYQETQYF. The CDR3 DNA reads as TGTGCCAGCAGCCCAGGGGGGTACCAAGAGACCCAGTACTTC.

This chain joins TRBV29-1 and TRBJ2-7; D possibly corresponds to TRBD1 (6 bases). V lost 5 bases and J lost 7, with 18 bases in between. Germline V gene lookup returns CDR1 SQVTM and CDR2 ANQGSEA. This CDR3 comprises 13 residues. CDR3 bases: TGCAGCGTTAGTTCGCAGGGGATAGGTGAGCAGTACTTC. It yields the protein CSVSSQGIGEQYF.

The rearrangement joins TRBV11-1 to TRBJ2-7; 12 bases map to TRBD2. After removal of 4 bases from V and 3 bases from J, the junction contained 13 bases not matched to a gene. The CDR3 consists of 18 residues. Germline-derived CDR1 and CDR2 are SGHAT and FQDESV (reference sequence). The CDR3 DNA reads TGTGCCAGCAGCTCCGGGACATTCCTAGCGGGGGGGATCTACGAGCAGTACTTC. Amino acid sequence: CASSSGTFLAGGIYEQYF.